Presented here are 2 T cell receptor beta chains from one specimen sequenced in a study of cytomegalovirus exposure and HLA in healthy donors. A multiplex PCR was run with 60 Vbeta primers and 13 Jbeta primers. Generated by immunoSEQ multiplex PCR, the TCRdb table keeps only in-frame clones and is missing some. This sample carries about 130,000 clones, 74% of them seen once, and the ten largest clones take 4% to 4.5%. The material sequenced was PBMCs. The source is a woman aged 45 to 65 in good health and CMV-seropositive.

A single count supports this clone. The chain is built from TRBV25-1 and TRBJ1-5; D is unresolved. Per the germline V gene, CDR1 is MGHDK and CDR2 is SYGVNS. Trimming shortened V by 4 bases and J by 0 bases, and 7 bases separated the two germline ends. This CDR3 has 14 residues. The CDR3 nucleotides read TGTGCCAGCAGTGCAGGAAGTAGCAATCAGCCCCAGCATTTT. Translated, it gives CASSAGSSNQPQHF.

The genes are TRBV19 and TRBJ1-2, with 7 bases fitting TRBD1. This CDR3 comprises 12 residues. In germline, CDR1 is LNHDA, CDR2 SQIVND (reference sequence). V trimming: 6 bases; J trimming: 5 bases; junction bases outside the gene matches: 3. CDR3 DNA sequence: TGTGCCAGTAGCGGACAGGTGTATGGCTACACCTTC. This sequence encodes CASSGQVYGYTF.